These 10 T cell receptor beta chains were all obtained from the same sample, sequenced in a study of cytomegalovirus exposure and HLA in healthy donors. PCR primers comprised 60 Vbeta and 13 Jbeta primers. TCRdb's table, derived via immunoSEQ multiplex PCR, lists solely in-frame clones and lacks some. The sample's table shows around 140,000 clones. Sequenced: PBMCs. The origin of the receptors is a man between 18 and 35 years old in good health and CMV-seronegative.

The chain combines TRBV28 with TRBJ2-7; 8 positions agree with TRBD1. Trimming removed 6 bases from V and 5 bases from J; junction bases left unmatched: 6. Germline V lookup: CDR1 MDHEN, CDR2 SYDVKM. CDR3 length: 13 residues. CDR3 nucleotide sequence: TGTGCCAGCAGCGAGACAGGGGAGGACGAGCAGTACTTC. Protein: CASSETGEDEQYF.

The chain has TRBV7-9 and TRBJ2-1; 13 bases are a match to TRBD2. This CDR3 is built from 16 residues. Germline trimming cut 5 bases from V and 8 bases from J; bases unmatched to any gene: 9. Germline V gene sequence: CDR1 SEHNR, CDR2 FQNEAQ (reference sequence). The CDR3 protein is CASSLSWTSGGHEQFF. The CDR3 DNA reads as TGTGCCAGCAGCCTATCCTGGACTAGCGGGGGCCATGAGCAGTTCTTC.

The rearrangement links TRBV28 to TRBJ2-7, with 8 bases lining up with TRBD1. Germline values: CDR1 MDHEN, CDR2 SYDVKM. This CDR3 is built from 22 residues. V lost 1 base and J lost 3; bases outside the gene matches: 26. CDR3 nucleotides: TGTGCCAGCAGTTTATTCAGGGAAATAGGGGTCCCGGGACAGGCTTACTACTACGAGCAGTACTTC. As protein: CASSLFREIGVPGQAYYYEQYF.

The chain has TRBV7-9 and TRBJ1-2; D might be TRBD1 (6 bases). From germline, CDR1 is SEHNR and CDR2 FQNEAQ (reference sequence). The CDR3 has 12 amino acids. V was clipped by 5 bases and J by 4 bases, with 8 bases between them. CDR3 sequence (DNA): TGTGCCAGCAGCCCGGACAGCTATGGCTACACCTTC. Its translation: CASSPDSYGYTF.

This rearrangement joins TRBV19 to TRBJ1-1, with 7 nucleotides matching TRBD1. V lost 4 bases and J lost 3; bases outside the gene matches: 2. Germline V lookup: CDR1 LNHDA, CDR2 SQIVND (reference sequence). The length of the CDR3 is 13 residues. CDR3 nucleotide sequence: TGTGCCAGTAGTAGTGACAGGGACACTGAAGCTTTCTTT. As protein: CASSSDRDTEAFF.

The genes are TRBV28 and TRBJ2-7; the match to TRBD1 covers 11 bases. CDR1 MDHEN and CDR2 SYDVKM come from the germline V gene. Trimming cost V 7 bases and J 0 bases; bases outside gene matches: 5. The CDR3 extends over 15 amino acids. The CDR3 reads CASKSGTGGSYEQYF. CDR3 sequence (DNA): TGTGCCAGCAAATCAGGGACAGGGGGCTCCTACGAGCAGTACTTC.

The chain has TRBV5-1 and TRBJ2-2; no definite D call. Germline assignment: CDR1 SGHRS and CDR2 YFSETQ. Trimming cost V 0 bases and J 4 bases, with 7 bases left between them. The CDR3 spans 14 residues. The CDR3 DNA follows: TGCGCCAGCAGCTTGGTGACAACCACCGGGGAGCTGTTTTTT. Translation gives CASSLVTTTGELFF.

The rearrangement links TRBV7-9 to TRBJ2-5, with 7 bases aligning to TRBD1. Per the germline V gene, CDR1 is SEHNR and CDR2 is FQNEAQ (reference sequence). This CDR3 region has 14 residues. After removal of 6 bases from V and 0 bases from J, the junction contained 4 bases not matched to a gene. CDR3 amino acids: CASRDRDNQETQYF. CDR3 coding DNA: TGTGCCAGCAGAGACAGGGACAACCAAGAGACCCAGTACTTC.

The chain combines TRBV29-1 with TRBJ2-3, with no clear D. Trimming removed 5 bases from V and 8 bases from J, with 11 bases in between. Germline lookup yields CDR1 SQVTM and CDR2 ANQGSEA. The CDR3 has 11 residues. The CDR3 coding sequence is TGCAGCGTTCCCGGATGGGCTACGCAGTATTTT. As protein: CSVPGWATQYF.

The CDR3 sequence is CAWSARGSRAQHF. The CDR3 DNA sequence: TGTGCCTGGAGTGCCCGCGGATCGAGAGCCCAGCATTTT. The chain couples TRBV30 to TRBJ1-5; D is unresolved. The CDR3 consists of 13 residues. The germline CDR1 and CDR2 sequences are GTSNPN and SVGIG (reference sequence). V was cut by 1 base and J by 11 bases, with 15 bases left in between.